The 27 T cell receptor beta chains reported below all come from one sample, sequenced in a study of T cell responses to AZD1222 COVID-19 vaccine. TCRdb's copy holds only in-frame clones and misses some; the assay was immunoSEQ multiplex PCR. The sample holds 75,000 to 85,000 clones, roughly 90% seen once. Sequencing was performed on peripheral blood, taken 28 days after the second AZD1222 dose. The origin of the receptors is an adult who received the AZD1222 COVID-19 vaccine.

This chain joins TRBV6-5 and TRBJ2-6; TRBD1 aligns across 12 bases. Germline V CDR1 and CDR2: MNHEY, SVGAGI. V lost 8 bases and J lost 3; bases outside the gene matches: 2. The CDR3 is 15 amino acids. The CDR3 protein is CASGDRGLGANVLTF. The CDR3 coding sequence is TGTGCCAGCGGGGACAGGGGGCTTGGGGCCAACGTCCTGACTTTC.

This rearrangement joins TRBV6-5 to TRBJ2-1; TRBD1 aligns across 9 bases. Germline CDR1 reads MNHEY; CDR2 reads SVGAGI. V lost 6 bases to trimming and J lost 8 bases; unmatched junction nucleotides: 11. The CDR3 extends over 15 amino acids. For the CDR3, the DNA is TGTGCCAGCAGGAGGGGGACAGGGAATATCGATGAGCAGTTCTTC. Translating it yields CASRRGTGNIDEQFF.

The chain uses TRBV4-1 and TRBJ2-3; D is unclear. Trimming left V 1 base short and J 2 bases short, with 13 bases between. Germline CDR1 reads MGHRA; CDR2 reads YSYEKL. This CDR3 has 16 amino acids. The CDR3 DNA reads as TGCGCCAGCAGCCAAGGTGACGACACCTCCACAGATACGCAGTATTTT. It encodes CASSQGDDTSTDTQYF.

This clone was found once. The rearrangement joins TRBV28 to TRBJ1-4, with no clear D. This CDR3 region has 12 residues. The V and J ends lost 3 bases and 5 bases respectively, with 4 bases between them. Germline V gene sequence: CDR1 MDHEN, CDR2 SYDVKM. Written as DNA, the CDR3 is TGTGCCAGCAGTTTGGGCAATGAAAAACTGTTTTTT. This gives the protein CASSLGNEKLFF. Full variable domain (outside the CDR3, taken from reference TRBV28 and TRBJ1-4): DVKVTQSSRYLVKRTGEKVFLECVQDMDHENMFWYRQDPGLGLRLIYFSYDVKMKEKGDIPEGYSVSREKKERFSLILESASTNQTSMYLCASSLGNEKLFFGSGTQLSVL.

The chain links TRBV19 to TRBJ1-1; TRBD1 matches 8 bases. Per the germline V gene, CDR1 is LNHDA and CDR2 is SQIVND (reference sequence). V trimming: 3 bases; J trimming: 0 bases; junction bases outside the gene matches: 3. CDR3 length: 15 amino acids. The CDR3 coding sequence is TGTGCCAGTAGTATTTCAGGGGGCGTGAACACTGAAGCTTTCTTT. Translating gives CASSISGGVNTEAFF.

The CDR3 nucleotides are TGTGCCAGCAGCCAATACAGCTCTAATGAAAAACTGTTTTTT. Protein: CASSQYSSNEKLFF. This chain connects TRBV4-2 to TRBJ1-4, with no clear D. The germline V and J ends were trimmed by 2 bases and 3 bases, with 7 bases remaining between them. CDR1 LGHNA and CDR2 YNFKEQ come from the germline V gene. The CDR3 sequence is 14 residues long.

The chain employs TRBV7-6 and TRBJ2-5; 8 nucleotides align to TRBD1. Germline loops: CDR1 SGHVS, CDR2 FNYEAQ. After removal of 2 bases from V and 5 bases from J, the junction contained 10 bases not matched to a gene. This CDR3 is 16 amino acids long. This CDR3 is CASSLSRDRRSETQYF. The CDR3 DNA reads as TGTGCCAGCAGCTTATCTCGGGACAGGCGGTCGGAGACCCAGTACTTC. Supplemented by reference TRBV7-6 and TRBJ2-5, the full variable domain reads GAGVSQSPRYKVTKRGQDVALRCDPISGHVSLYWYRQALGQGPEFLTYFNYEAQQDKSGLPNDRFSAERPEGSISTLTIQRTEQRDSAMYRCASSLSRDRRSETQYFGPGTRLLVL.

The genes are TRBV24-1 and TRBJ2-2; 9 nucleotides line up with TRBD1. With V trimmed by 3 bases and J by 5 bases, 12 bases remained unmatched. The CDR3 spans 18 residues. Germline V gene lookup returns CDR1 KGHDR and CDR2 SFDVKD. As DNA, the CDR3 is TGTGCCACCAGTGATCTAAGCCTCGGGACAGGGAAGACCGGGGAGCTGTTTTTT. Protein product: CATSDLSLGTGKTGELFF.

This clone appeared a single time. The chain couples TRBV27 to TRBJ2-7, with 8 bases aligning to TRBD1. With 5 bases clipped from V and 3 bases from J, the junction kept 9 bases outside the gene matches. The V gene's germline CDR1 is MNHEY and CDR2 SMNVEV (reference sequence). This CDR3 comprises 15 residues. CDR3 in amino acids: CASSPTGGQGYEQYF. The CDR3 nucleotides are TGTGCCAGCAGTCCAACAGGAGGACAGGGCTACGAGCAGTACTTC.

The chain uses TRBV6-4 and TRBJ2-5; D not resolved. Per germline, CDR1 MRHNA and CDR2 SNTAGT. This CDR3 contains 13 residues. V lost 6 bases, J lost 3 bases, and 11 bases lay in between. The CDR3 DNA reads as TGTGCCAGCAGGGCCGGGCAGAAAGAGACCCAGTACTTC. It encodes CASRAGQKETQYF.

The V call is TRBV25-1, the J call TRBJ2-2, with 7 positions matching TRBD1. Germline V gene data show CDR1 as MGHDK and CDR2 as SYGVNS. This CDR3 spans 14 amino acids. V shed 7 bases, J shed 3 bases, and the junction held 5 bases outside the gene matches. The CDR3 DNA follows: TGTGCCAGCACGCGTCAGGGGGACACCGGGGAGCTGTTTTTT. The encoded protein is CASTRQGDTGELFF.

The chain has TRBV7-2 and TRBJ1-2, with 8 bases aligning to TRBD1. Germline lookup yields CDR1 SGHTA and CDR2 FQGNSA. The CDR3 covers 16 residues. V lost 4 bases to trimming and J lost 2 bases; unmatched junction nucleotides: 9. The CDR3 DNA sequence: TGTGCCAGCAGCTCAATGTGGGGACAGGTGAACTATGGCTACACCTTC. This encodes CASSSMWGQVNYGYTF.

The CDR3 sequence: CASSQGGTYEQYF. The CDR3 nucleotides read TGTGCCAGCAGCCAGGGTGGGACCTACGAGCAGTACTTC. The chain is built from TRBV3-1 (or the pseudogene TRBV3-2) and TRBJ2-7, with D hard to call. This CDR3 is built from 13 residues. V was trimmed by 3 bases and J by 2 bases, leaving 8 bases between them. The germline V gene encodes CDR1 LGHDT and CDR2 YNNKEL (reference sequence).

The CDR3 loop is CASSVGTVLRPSTGYTF. The CDR3 DNA sequence: TGTGCCAGCAGCGTCGGGACAGTTCTCCGACCCTCTACTGGCTACACCTTC. J is TRBJ1-2 and V is TRBV9; 7 bases match TRBD1. Trimming cost V 2 bases and J 7 bases; bases outside gene matches: 17. The CDR3 has 17 residues. Germline loops: CDR1 SGDLS, CDR2 YYNGEE.

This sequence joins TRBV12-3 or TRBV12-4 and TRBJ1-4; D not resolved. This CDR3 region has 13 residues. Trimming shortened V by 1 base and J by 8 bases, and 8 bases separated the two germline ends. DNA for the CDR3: TGTGCCAGCAGTTTAGGACATGTAGAAAAACTGTTTTTT. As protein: CASSLGHVEKLFF.

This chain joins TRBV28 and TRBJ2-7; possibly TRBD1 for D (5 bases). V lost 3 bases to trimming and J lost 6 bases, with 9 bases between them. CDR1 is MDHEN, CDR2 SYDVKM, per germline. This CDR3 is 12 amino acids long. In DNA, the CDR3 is TGTGCCAGCAGTTTCCCAGGGTCCGAGCAGTACTTC. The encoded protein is CASSFPGSEQYF.

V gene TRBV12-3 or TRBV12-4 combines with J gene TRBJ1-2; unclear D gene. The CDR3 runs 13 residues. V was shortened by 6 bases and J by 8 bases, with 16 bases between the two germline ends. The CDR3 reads CASSAVTSTGYTF. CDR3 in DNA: TGTGCCAGCAGCGCCGTTACTAGTACAGGCTACACCTTC.

The CDR3 DNA sequence: TGTGCCAGCAGCTTATCCGGGTCCATCCAGTACTTC. Translating it yields CASSLSGSIQYF. V gene TRBV7-2 combines with J gene TRBJ2-4; D gene ambiguous. This CDR3 spans 12 amino acids. Between the trimmed V and J ends, which lost 2 bases and 13 bases, there was a span of 12 bases. Germline CDR1 is SGHTA and CDR2 is FQGNSA.

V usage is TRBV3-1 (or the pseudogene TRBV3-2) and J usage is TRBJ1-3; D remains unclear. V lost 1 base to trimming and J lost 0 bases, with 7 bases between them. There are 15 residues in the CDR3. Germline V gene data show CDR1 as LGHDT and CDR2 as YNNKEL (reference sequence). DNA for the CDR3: TGTGCCAGCAGCCAAGTATTTCGCTCTGGAAACACCATATATTTT. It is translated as CASSQVFRSGNTIYF.

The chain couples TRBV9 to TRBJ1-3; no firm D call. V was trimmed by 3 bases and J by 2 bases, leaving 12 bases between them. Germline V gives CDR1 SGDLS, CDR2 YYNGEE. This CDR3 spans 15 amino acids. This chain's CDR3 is CASSEESRTGNTIYF. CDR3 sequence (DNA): TGTGCCAGCAGCGAGGAGAGCAGGACTGGAAACACCATATATTTT. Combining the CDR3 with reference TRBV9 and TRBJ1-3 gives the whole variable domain DSGVTQTPKHLITATGQRVTLRCSPRSGDLSVYWYQQSLDQGLQFLIQYYNGEERAKGNILERFSAQQFPDLHSELNLSSLELGDSALYFCASSEESRTGNTIYFGEGSWLTVV.

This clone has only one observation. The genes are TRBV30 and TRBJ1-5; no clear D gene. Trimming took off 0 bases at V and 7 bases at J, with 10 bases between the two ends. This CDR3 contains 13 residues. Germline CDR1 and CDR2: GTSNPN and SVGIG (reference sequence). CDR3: CAWSVNGRQPQHF. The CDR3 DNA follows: TGTGCCTGGAGTGTGAACGGGAGGCAGCCCCAGCATTTT.

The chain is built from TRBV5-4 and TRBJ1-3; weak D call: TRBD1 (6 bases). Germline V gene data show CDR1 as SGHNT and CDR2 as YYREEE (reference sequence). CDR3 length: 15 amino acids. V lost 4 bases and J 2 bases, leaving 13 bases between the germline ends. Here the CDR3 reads CASSPWGAAGNTIYF. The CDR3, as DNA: TGTGCCAGCAGCCCGTGGGGGGCTGCTGGAAACACCATATATTTT. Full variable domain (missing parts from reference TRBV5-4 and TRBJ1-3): ETGVTQSPTHLIKTRGQQVTLRCSSQSGHNTVSWYQQALGQGPQFIFQYYREEENGRGNFPPRFSGLQFPNYSSELNVNALELDDSALYLCASSPWGAAGNTIYFGEGSWLTVV.

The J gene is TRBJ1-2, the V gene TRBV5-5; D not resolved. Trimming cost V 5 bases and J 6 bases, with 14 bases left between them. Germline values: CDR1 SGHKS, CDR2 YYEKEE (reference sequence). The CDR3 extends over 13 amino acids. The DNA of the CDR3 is TGTGCCAGCAGGGTTTCGGGCAGCGATGGCTACACCTTC. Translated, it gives CASRVSGSDGYTF.

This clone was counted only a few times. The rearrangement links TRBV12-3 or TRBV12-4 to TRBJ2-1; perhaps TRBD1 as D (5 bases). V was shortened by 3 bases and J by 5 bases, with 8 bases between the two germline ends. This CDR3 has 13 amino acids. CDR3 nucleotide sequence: TGTGCCAGCAGTTTGGGGCAGAACAATGAGCAGTTCTTC. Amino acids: CASSLGQNNEQFF.

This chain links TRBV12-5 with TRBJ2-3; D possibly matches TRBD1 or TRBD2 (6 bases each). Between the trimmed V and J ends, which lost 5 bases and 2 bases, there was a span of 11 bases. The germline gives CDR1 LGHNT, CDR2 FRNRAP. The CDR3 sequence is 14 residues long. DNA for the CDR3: TGTGCTAGTGGTCGGGGGCCACCCACAGATACGCAGTATTTT. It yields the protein CASGRGPPTDTQYF.

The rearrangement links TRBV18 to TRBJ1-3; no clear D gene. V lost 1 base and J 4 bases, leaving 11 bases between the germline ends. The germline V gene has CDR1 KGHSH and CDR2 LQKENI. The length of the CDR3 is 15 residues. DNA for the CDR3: TGTGCCAGCTCACCACAGGGAGCATCGGGAAACACCATATATTTT. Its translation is CASSPQGASGNTIYF.

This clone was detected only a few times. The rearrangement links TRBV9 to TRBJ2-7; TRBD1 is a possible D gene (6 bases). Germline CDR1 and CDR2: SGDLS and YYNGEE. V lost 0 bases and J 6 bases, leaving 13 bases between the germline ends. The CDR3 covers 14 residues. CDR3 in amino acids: CASSVASTGLEQYF. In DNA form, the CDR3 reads TGTGCCAGCAGCGTAGCCTCGACAGGTCTCGAGCAGTACTTC.